This T cell receptor beta chain is from a study of T cell responses to AZD1222 COVID-19 vaccine. Overall study context: Both about-4-week and about-12-week second-dose recipients were combined. Study-level results: Per reports, nearly half of all spike-specific TCRs target regions that are unmutated in variants.

Some clones are missing from TCRdb's copy, which holds only in-frame ones; the method was immunoSEQ multiplex PCR. The repertoire has under 150,000 clones, over 85% of them found once; the top ten carry about 1%. Comment on this clone: Antigen unknown.

This CDR3 contains 13 residues. The germline CDR1 and CDR2 sequences are SNHLY and FYNNEI. The J segment lost 4 bases and the V segment lost 11 bases, leaving 6 bases of the junction unmatched. J is TRBJ2-4 and V is TRBV2, with TRBD1 identical over 9 bases. The source material was peripheral blood, sampled on day 0 of AZD1222 vaccination. This clonotype originated in an adult in good health. The CDR3 bases are TGTGCCTCAACAGGGGGCTCGAAAAACATTCAGTACTTC. Translating it yields CASTGGSKNIQYF.